This TCR beta chain was sequenced in a study of PD-1 blockade in classical Hodgkin lymphoma. Deletions cut 2 bases from V and 1 base from J, with 3 bases between. CDR3 length equals 13 residues. Germline V lookup: CDR1 MDHEN, CDR2 SYDVKM. Time point specified: newly diagnosed, previously untreated cHL patient sample. Method: immunoSEQ multiplex PCR; TCRdb's copy keeps in-frame clones and lacks some. This repertoire shows 45,000 to 60,000 clones, just over 90% found once; its top ten account for roughly 5.3%. The genes are TRBV28 and TRBJ1-5; D remains ambiguous. Sequencing was carried out using peripheral blood mononuclear cells (PBMCs). The sequence was obtained from a human donor with classical Hodgkin lymphoma. The CDR3 sequence: CASSLLSNQPQHF. The DNA for the CDR3 is TGTGCCAGCAGTTTACTGAGCAATCAGCCCCAGCATTTT.